Listed below are T cell receptor beta chains from one sample, sequenced in a study of cytomegalovirus exposure and HLA in healthy donors. This table comes from immunoSEQ multiplex PCR, and its TCRdb copy is limited to in-frame clones, with some not included. This table has some 140,000 clones, approximately 83% appearing once. The specimen was PBMCs. The receptor set was obtained from a man aged 40-50 years in good health and CMV-seronegative. Each CDR3 is given with its conserved first and last residue. D genes are given only for firm matches. Where a row states a size, it is once, few, many or the class of an expanded clone; other rows omit it.

TRBJ1-5	15	.	TRBD1	TRBV7-6	CASSLSTGRHQPQHF	TGTGCCAGCAGCTTATCGACAGGGAGACATCAGCCCCAGCATTTT
TRBJ2-3	15	.	.	TRBV27	CASSIYLTSTDTQYF	TGTGCCAGCAGTATCTACCTTACTAGCACAGATACGCAGTATTTT
TRBJ2-5	18	.	TRBD2	TRBV27	CASSFRRTSGGGPETQYF	TGTGCCAGCAGTTTTCGTCGGACTAGCGGAGGGGGGCCAGAGACCCAGTACTTC
TRBJ2-2	16	.	.	TRBV4-3	CASSQAQGSLTGELFF	TGCGCCAGCAGCCAAGCACAGGGCAGTCTGACCGGGGAGCTGTTTTTT
TRBJ2-7	15	.	TRBD1	TRBV18	CASSPPGTGGFEQYF	TGTGCCAGCTCACCCCCCGGGACAGGGGGGTTCGAGCAGTACTTC
TRBJ2-7	15	.	TRBD1	TRBV7-2	CASSLAGQGRYEQYF	TGTGCCAGCAGCTTAGCGGGACAGGGTCGATACGAGCAGTACTTC
TRBJ2-7	14	.	TRBD2	TRBV5-4	CASPTSGSTHEQYF	TGTGCCAGCCCGACTAGCGGGTCGACCCACGAGCAGTACTTC
TRBJ2-1	15	.	TRBD2	TRBV19	CASSIGTSGRFEQFF	TGTGCCAGTAGTATAGGGACTAGCGGGAGGTTTGAGCAGTTCTTC
TRBJ2-2	17	.	TRBD2	TRBV5-4	CASSTTGYGRETGELFF	TGTGCCAGCAGCACCACTGGGTACGGGAGGGAGACCGGGGAGCTGTTTTTT
TRBJ1-1	13	.	.	TRBV5-8	CASSLERDTEAFF	TGTGCCAGCAGCTTGGAACGCGACACTGAAGCTTTCTTT
TRBJ2-7	15	many	TRBD2	TRBV6-5	CASSTGGAALSEQYF	TGTGCCAGCAGCACGGGGGGGGCGGCACTCTCCGAGCAGTACTTC
TRBJ1-2	15	few	.	TRBV9	CASSAGPSANYGYTF	TGTGCCAGCAGCGCAGGCCCGTCGGCTAACTATGGCTACACCTTC
TRBJ2-7	14	.	.	TRBV11-3	CASSPAGEHYEQYF	TGTGCCAGCAGCCCAGCAGGGGAACACTACGAGCAGTACTTC
TRBJ1-5	16	.	.	TRBV5-4	CASSSVDFNSNQPQHF	TGTGCCAGCAGCTCCGTGGACTTCAATAGCAATCAGCCCCAGCATTTT
TRBJ1-2	13	.	.	TRBV18	CASSPDTRYGYTF	TGTGCCAGCTCACCCGATACGAGGTATGGCTACACCTTC
TRBJ1-5	15	.	TRBD1	TRBV6-5	CASSYLGQPNQPQHF	TGTGCCAGCAGCTACTTGGGACAGCCGAATCAGCCCCAGCATTTT
TRBJ1-1	14	.	.	TRBV5-4	CASSRGGDWTEAFF	TGTGCCAGCAGCCGTGGGGGGGATTGGACTGAAGCTTTCTTT
TRBJ1-4	15	few	TRBD1	TRBV5-6	CASSFWTGGSEKLFF	TGTGCCAGCAGCTTTTGGACAGGGGGCAGTGAAAAACTGTTTTTT
TRBJ2-7	15	.	TRBD2	TRBV9	CASSVGGRASYEQYF	TGTGCCAGCAGCGTAGGCGGGAGGGCCTCCTACGAGCAGTACTTC
TRBJ1-6	18	few	.	TRBV6-1	CASSEFFTSSSYNSPLHF	TGTGCCAGCAGTGAGTTTTTCACTTCGAGTTCCTATAATTCACCCCTCCACTTT
TRBJ2-7	13	.	.	TRBV19	CASSPQGVYEQYF	TGTGCCAGTAGCCCACAGGGAGTCTACGAGCAGTACTTC
TRBJ2-1	14	.	TRBD2	TRBV28	CASSPPGGINEQFF	TGTGCCAGCAGCCCGCCGGGAGGGATCAATGAGCAGTTCTTC
TRBJ2-7	14	.	.	TRBV27	CASSLGLAVHEQYF	TGTGCCAGCAGTTTGGGTCTAGCTGTCCACGAGCAGTACTTC
TRBJ1-1	16	.	TRBD1	TRBV19	CASSIDHHRGNTEAFF	TGTGCCAGTAGTATAGATCACCACAGGGGTAACACTGAAGCTTTCTTT
TRBJ1-2	12	.	.	TRBV21-1	CASRQGVGGYTF	TGTGCCAGCAGGCAAGGGGTAGGCGGCTACACCTTC
TRBJ1-2	12	once	.	TRBV6-6	CASQDSNYGYTF	TGTGCCAGCCAGGACTCAAACTATGGCTACACCTTC
TRBJ1-2	12	once	TRBD1	TRBV29-1	CSVGGQGNGYTF	TGCAGCGTTGGGGGACAGGGGAATGGCTACACCTTC
TRBJ1-3	13	.	.	TRBV30	CAWSASTGNTIYF	TGTGCCTGGAGTGCTTCTACTGGAAACACCATATATTTT
TRBJ2-7	13	.	.	TRBV28	CASAAGVVLEQYF	TGTGCCAGCGCGGCAGGGGTAGTCCTAGAGCAGTACTTC
TRBJ1-4	15	few	.	TRBV29-1	CSVSGGALRNEKLFF	TGCAGCGTTTCGGGGGGGGCCCTCCGTAATGAAAAACTGTTTTTT
TRBJ2-1	17	.	TRBD1	TRBV11-3	CASSRAGGQGLGNEQFF	TGTGCCAGCAGCCGCGCTGGTGGACAGGGGTTGGGGAATGAGCAGTTCTTC
TRBJ2-7	15	.	TRBD1	TRBV27	CASRRNRGLYYEQYF	TGTGCCAGCAGACGAAACAGGGGTCTCTACTACGAGCAGTACTTC
TRBJ1-1	15	.	.	TRBV6-5	CASSRKDSHGGEAFF	TGTGCCAGCAGCCGCAAGGACAGCCACGGTGGGGAAGCTTTCTTT
TRBJ2-1	14	.	.	TRBV10-3	CAISESEANNEQFF	TGTGCCATCAGTGAGTCTGAAGCTAACAATGAGCAGTTCTTC
TRBJ1-1	12	once	.	TRBV6-1	CASKPAGTEAFF	TGTGCCAGCAAACCCGCCGGCACTGAAGCTTTCTTT
TRBJ2-5	17	.	.	TRBV5-1	CASSLGADGWQAETQYF	TGCGCCAGCAGCTTGGGGGCAGATGGTTGGCAGGCGGAGACCCAGTACTTC
TRBJ1-2	14	.	.	TRBV6-6	CASSHEGGGGGYTF	TGTGCCAGCAGCCACGAGGGCGGGGGCGGTGGCTACACCTTC
TRBJ1-5	15	.	TRBD1	TRBV27	CASSRTGEAAQPQHF	TGTGCCAGCAGCCGTACAGGGGAGGCTGCTCAGCCCCAGCATTTT
TRBJ1-4	15	.	TRBD1	TRBV2	CASSELGDSNEKLFF	TGTGCCAGCAGTGAGTTAGGGGACAGTAATGAAAAACTGTTTTTT
TRBJ1-2	13	.	TRBD1	TRBV27	CASSQGARDGYTF	TGTGCCAGCAGCCAGGGGGCGCGTGATGGCTACACCTTC
TRBJ1-1	14	.	.	TRBV19	CASSIDLGGTEAFF	TGTGCCAGTAGTATAGATCTCGGGGGCACTGAAGCTTTCTTT
TRBJ1-1	15	.	.	TRBV18	CASSPPGESNTEAFF	TGTGCCAGCTCACCTCCCGGGGAATCGAACACTGAAGCTTTCTTT
TRBJ2-1	16	.	TRBD1	TRBV7-2	CASSSTGTGIYNEQFF	TGTGCCAGCAGCTCGACCGGGACAGGGATCTACAATGAGCAGTTCTTC
TRBJ2-5	12	.	.	TRBV29-1	CSVDRSQETQYF	TGCAGCGTTGACAGGTCACAAGAGACCCAGTACTTC
TRBJ1-1	15	.	.	TRBV18	CASSPSFRANTEAFF	TGTGCCAGCTCACCGAGTTTCAGGGCGAACACTGAAGCTTTCTTT